This TCR beta chain derives from a study of human T cells and chemical hapten exposure. About the research overall: The study sensitized with 2% DPC on a 2 cm by 2 cm patch of upper inner arm skin. Minor pooled library volume differences mainly drove per-sample TCR yield variation.

General study findings and limits: The presence of alopecia in the donors means their immune response may differ from healthy people's.

This clonotype appeared many times. Its target is not known. The germline V gene has CDR1 ENHRY and CDR2 SYGVKD. J was trimmed by 2 bases and V by 3 bases; bases with no gene match: 7. The CDR3 consists of 16 residues. Source study methods: A per-sample median of about 94,000 TCRs was observed, with counts ranging from roughly 23,224 to 700,000. TCRdb passed the RACE reads through MiXCR, listing each CDR3 protein once. The V and J calls and clone size are TCRdb's, not the authors'. This repertoire shows 370,000 or so distinct CDR3 sequences, nearly 5% found once; its top ten account for approximately 2.3%. Time point: patch test 1, 2 weeks after DPC sensitization. Treatment meaning: therapeutic diphenylcyclopropenone sensitization with weekly scalp DPC.

The chain has TRBV10-3 and TRBJ2-3; 8 nucleotides match TRBD2. This clonotype was obtained from a woman aged 50 to 60 with alopecia areata. Some clones in this sample may be carry-over from other donors' samples. Sequenced material: whole blood, taken in connection with sensitization to the hapten diphenylcyclopropenone (DPC). The CDR3 DNA sequence: TGTGCCATCAGTGACCGGGAGGGCCGTGACACAGATACGCAGTATTTT. It translates to CAISDREGRDTDTQYF.